Listed below are T cell receptor beta chains from one sample, sequenced in a study of blood T cell repertoires in COVID-19. TCRdb's copy holds only in-frame clones and misses some; the assay was immunoSEQ multiplex PCR. This sample carries about 440,000 clones, around nine tenths of them seen once, and the ten largest clones take around 1.8%. The sample comprised PBMCs or T cells enriched from blood (not recorded which). The receptors were sampled from a woman aged 18-29 years with acute COVID-19. CDR3s include the opening cysteine and the closing phenylalanine or tryptophan. D genes are given only for firm matches.

J	V	D	CDR3	DNA
TRBJ2-1	TRBV19	.	CASSGVLAIPYNEQFF	TGTGCCAGTAGTGGGGTACTAGCAATCCCCTACAATGAGCAGTTCTTC
TRBJ1-4	TRBV5-1	.	CASSLRGIEKLFF	TGCGCCAGCAGCTTAAGAGGGATCGAAAAACTGTTTTTT
TRBJ1-5	TRBV10-3	.	CAISSGRENQPQHF	TGTGCCATCAGTTCGGGGCGGGAGAATCAGCCCCAGCATTTT
TRBJ1-5	TRBV27	.	CASSLQFNQPQHF	TGTGCCAGCAGCCTACAGTTCAATCAGCCCCAGCATTTT
TRBJ1-2	TRBV5-6	TRBD1	CASSLGTGIRGYTF	TGTGCCAGCAGCCTAGGGACAGGGATACGTGGCTACACCTTC
TRBJ1-2	TRBV27	TRBD1	CASSSGGGYTF	TGTGCCAGCAGTTCAGGGGGTGGCTACACCTTC
TRBJ2-7	TRBV15	.	CATSRVGRSRSEQYF	TGTGCCACCAGCAGGGTGGGGCGGAGTAGAAGCGAGCAGTACTTC
TRBJ1-6	TRBV5-1	TRBD1	CASSLGATGNSPLHF	TGCGCCAGCAGCTTGGGTGCGACAGGGAATTCACCCCTCCACTTT
TRBJ1-1	TRBV2	TRBD1	CASSQTGSSAEAFF	TGTGCCAGCAGTCAGACAGGGTCGTCGGCTGAAGCTTTCTTT
TRBJ1-5	TRBV2	.	CASSGQDSNQPQHF	TGTGCCAGCAGTGGGCAGGATAGCAATCAGCCCCAGCATTTT
TRBJ1-5	TRBV5-6	.	CASSSGGQANQPQHF	TGTGCCAGCAGCTCGGGAGGGCAGGCCAATCAGCCCCAGCATTTT
TRBJ1-2	TRBV2	TRBD1	CASSERTGDGYTF	TGTGCCAGCAGTGAAAGGACAGGGGATGGCTACACCTTC
TRBJ1-2	TRBV5-5	.	CASSSPSTVYGYTF	TGTGCCAGCAGCTCACCGTCCACAGTGTATGGCTACACCTTC
TRBJ2-3	TRBV9	.	CASSAGFINTDTQYF	TGTGCCAGCAGCGCAGGATTCATTAACACAGATACGCAGTATTTT
TRBJ1-1	TRBV6-5	.	CASSLGGLNTEAFF	TGTGCCAGCAGTTTAGGGGGATTGAACACTGAAGCTTTCTTT
TRBJ1-1	TRBV5-8	.	CASSRGTEAFF	TGTGCCAGCAGCCGAGGCACTGAAGCTTTCTTT
TRBJ2-1	TRBV13	TRBD2	CASSSRLADSYNEQFF	TGTGCCAGCAGCTCCCGACTAGCGGATTCCTACAATGAGCAGTTCTTC
TRBJ2-1	TRBV3-1/TRBV3-2	.	CASSLTGSSYNEQFF	TGTGCCAGCAGCTTGACCGGGAGCTCCTACAATGAGCAGTTCTTC
TRBJ2-3	TRBV19	.	CASSIGGGADTQYF	TGTGCCAGTAGTATTGGGGGGGGCGCCGATACGCAGTATTTT
TRBJ1-1	TRBV9	.	CASSTTQGPTEAFF	TGTGCCAGCAGCACAACACAGGGTCCCACTGAAGCTTTCTTT
TRBJ1-2	TRBV25-1	TRBD1	CASSLQGEYGYTF	TGTGCCAGCAGCCTTCAGGGGGAGTATGGCTACACCTTC
TRBJ1-5	TRBV19	.	CASTYLGQTSNQPQHF	TGTGCCAGTACCTACCTCGGACAGACTAGCAATCAGCCCCAGCATTTT
TRBJ1-5	TRBV2	.	CASNYVRVEGSNQPQHF	TGTGCCAGCAATTATGTCAGGGTGGAGGGGAGCAATCAGCCCCAGCATTTT
TRBJ2-7	TRBV27	TRBD1	CASSPDRGSYEQYF	TGTGCCAGCAGTCCGGACAGGGGGTCCTACGAGCAGTACTTC
TRBJ1-1	TRBV2	TRBD1	CASSPLAGGTEAFF	TGTGCCAGCAGCCCATTAGCAGGGGGAACTGAAGCTTTCTTT
TRBJ1-1	TRBV9	.	CASSVAGDFEAFF	TGTGCCAGCAGCGTAGCGGGGGATTTTGAAGCTTTCTTT
TRBJ2-1	TRBV5-4	.	CASSYYQQGSEQFF	TGTGCCAGCAGCTACTACCAACAGGGAAGCGAGCAGTTCTTC
TRBJ2-1	TRBV6-5	.	CASSYEGTGNEQFF	TGTGCCAGCAGTTACGAGGGGACTGGTAATGAGCAGTTCTTC
TRBJ2-1	TRBV2	TRBD2	CASRLLLAGNEQFF	TGTGCCAGCAGATTGCTCCTAGCGGGGAATGAGCAGTTCTTC
TRBJ2-7	TRBV19	TRBD1	CASSAAWDRPYEQYF	TGTGCCAGTAGTGCCGCTTGGGACAGGCCCTACGAGCAGTACTTC
TRBJ2-7	TRBV11-3	TRBD1	CASSFRTGLPYEQYF	TGTGCCAGCAGCTTTAGGACAGGCTTACCCTACGAGCAGTACTTC
TRBJ2-7	TRBV20-1	.	CSASGQGNEQYF	TGCAGTGCTAGTGGGCAGGGGAACGAGCAGTACTTC
TRBJ1-2	TRBV11-2	TRBD1	CASSSYRTGVVYGYTF	TGTGCCAGCAGCTCCTATAGGACAGGGGTGGTCTATGGCTACACCTTC
TRBJ1-1	TRBV7-2	.	CASRDRNTEAFF	TGTGCCAGCAGGGACAGAAACACTGAAGCTTTCTTT
TRBJ1-1	TRBV9	TRBD1	CASSPRTGANTEAFF	TGTGCCAGCAGCCCAAGGACAGGAGCGAACACTGAAGCTTTCTTT
TRBJ1-3	TRBV7-9	TRBD1	CASSGGTEGNTIYF	TGTGCCAGCAGCGGAGGGACAGAGGGAAACACCATATATTTT
TRBJ1-6	TRBV11-2	.	CASRVGSLNSPLHF	TGTGCCAGCAGGGTAGGGAGCCTGAATTCACCCCTCCACTTT
TRBJ2-1	TRBV28	TRBD2	CASSLEGLAGGWDEQFF	TGTGCCAGCAGTTTGGAGGGACTAGCGGGAGGATGGGATGAGCAGTTCTTC
TRBJ2-3	TRBV9	.	CASSVDWSTDTQYF	TGTGCCAGCAGCGTAGACTGGAGCACAGATACGCAGTATTTT
TRBJ1-1	TRBV2	.	CASRRQGGVDEAFF	TGTGCCAGCAGGCGGCAGGGAGGGGTGGATGAAGCTTTCTTT
TRBJ1-6	TRBV19	TRBD1	CASSIFSAGGNNSPLHF	TGTGCCAGTAGTATTTTTTCTGCAGGGGGCAATAATTCACCCCTCCACTTT
TRBJ2-7	TRBV7-6	TRBD1	CASSSKGRDRGSYEQYF	TGTGCCAGCAGCTCGAAGGGTCGGGACAGGGGTTCGTACGAGCAGTACTTC